This T cell receptor beta chain emerged from a study of technical replicates of blood from a handful of donors. Libraries were prepared by immunoSEQ multiplex PCR; TCRdb keeps only in-frame clonotypes and omits some of them. The table lists 95,000 or so clones, approximately 96% of them singletons. CDR1 LNHDA and CDR2 SQIVND come from the germline V gene (reference sequence). This CDR3 is built from 13 residues. The V end lost 5 bases, the J end lost 4 bases, and 11 bases lay between the germline ends. J is TRBJ1-1 and V is TRBV19, with a weak D call TRBD1 (6 bases). The sample consisted of T cells isolated from PBMCs. This receptor was identified in a human donor in good health. CDR3 nucleotides: TGTGCCAGTAGTTGGGGGCTGGGCACTGAAGCTTTCTTT. Translating gives CASSWGLGTEAFF.